The present entry profiles one T cell receptor beta chain with its context. No antigen is known for it. This sample was included in a study of blood T cells in healthy people across ages. At the level of the study: Capture by template switching was about one barcoded beta molecule per two T cells.

Trimming shortened V by 0 bases and J by 12 bases, and 9 bases separated the two germline ends. The CDR3 sequence is 12 residues long. The V gene's germline CDR1 is MGHRA and CDR2 YSYEKL. A sample-barcoded 5' primer and a J-beta primer mix were used in a second PCR of about 7 to 12 cycles. TCRdb re-analysed the 5' RACE reads in MiXCR, keeping a single row per CDR3 protein. The data show about a million distinct CDR3 sequences, roughly half seen once. Study results and caveats: Relative to aged donors, long-lived donors carried more naive CD4+ cells and displayed higher diversity.

The rearrangement joins TRBV4-1 to TRBJ2-1; no clear D gene. The source is an older woman in good health. Sequenced: blood. Here the CDR3 reads CASSQDQRVQFF. CDR3 nucleotides: TGCGCCAGCAGCCAAGATCAACGGGTGCAGTTCTTC.